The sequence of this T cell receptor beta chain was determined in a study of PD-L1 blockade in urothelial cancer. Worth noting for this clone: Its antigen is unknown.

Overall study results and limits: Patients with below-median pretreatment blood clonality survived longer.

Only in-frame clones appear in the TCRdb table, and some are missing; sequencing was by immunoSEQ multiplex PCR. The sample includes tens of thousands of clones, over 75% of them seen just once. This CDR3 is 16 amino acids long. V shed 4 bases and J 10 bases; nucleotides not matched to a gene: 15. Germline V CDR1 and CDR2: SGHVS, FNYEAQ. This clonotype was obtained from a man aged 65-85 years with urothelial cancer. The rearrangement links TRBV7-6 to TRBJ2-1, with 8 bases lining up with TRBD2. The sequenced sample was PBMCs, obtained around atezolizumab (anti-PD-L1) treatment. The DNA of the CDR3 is TGTGCCAGCAGCTACCGCGGGGGGCTCTACAATGAGGAGCAGTTCTTC. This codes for CASSYRGGLYNEEQFF.